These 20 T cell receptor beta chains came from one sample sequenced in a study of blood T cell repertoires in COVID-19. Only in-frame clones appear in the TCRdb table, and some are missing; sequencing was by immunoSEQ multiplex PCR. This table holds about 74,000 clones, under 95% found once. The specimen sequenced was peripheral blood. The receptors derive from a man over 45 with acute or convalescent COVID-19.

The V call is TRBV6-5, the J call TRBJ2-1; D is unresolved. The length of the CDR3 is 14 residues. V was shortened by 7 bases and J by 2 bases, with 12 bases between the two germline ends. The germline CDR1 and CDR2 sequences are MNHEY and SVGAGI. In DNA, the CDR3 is TGTGCCAGCAAAGGTGACCTAGCCTACAATGAGCAGTTCTTC. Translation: CASKGDLAYNEQFF.

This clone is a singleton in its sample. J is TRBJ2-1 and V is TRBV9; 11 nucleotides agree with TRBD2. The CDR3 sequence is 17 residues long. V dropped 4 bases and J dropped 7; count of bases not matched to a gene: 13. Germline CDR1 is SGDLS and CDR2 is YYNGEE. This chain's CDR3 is CASSPGVAGGLANEQFF. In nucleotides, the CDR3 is TGTGCCAGCAGCCCCGGGGTAGCGGGGGGGCTCGCGAATGAGCAGTTCTTC.

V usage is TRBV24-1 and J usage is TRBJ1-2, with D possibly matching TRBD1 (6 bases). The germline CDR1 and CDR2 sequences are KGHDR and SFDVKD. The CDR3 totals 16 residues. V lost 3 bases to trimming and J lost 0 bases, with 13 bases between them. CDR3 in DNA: TGTGCCACCAGTGATAGGGGGTCGAATTCTAACTATGGCTACACCTTC. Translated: CATSDRGSNSNYGYTF.

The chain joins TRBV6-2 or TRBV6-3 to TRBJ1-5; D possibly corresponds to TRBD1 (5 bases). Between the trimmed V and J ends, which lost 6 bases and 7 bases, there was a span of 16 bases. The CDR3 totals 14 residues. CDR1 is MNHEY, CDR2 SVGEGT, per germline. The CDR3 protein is CASSRQNLEQPQHF. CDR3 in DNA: TGTGCCAGCAGCCGACAGAATTTGGAGCAGCCCCAGCATTTT.

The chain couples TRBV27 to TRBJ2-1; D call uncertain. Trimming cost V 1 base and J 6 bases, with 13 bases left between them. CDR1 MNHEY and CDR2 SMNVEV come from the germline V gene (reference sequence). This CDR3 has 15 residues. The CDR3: CASSLFGLKVNEQFF. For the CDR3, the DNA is TGTGCCAGCAGTTTATTTGGCCTCAAAGTCAATGAGCAGTTCTTC.

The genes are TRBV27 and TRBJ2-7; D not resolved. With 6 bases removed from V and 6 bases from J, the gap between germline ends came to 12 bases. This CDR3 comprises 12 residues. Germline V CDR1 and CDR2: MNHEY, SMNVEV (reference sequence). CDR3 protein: CASSSGWSEQYF. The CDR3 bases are TGTGCCAGCAGCTCTGGGTGGAGCGAGCAGTACTTC.

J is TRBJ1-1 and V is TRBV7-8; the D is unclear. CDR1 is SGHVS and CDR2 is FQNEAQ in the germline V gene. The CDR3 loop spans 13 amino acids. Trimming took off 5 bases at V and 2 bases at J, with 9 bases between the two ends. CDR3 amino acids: CASSPRLNTEAFF. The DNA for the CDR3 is TGTGCCAGCAGCCCGAGGCTAAACACTGAAGCTTTCTTT.

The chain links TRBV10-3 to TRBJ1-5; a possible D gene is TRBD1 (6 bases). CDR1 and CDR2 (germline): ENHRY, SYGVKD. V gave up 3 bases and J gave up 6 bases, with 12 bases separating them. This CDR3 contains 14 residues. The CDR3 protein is CAISEGGVGQPQHF. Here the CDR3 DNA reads TGTGCCATCAGTGAAGGGGGGGTCGGTCAGCCCCAGCATTTT.

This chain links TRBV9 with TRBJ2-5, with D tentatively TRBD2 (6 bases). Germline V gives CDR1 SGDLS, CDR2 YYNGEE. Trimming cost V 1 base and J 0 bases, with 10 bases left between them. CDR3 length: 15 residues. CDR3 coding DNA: TGTGCCAGCAGCGTAACTAGCAAGTACCAAGAGACCCAGTACTTC. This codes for CASSVTSKYQETQYF.

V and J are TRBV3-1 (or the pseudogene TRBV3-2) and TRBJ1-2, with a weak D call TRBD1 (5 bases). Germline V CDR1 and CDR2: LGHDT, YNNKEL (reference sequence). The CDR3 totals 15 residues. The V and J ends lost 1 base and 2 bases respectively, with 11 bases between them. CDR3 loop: CASSQGPSGNYGYTF. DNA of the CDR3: TGTGCCAGCAGCCAAGGTCCGTCAGGGAACTATGGCTACACCTTC.

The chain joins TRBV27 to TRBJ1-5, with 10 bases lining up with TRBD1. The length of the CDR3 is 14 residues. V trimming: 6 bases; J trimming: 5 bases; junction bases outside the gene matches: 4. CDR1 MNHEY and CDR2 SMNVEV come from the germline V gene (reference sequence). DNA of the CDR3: TGTGCCAGCAGAATGACAGGGGGCGATCAGCCCCAGCATTTT. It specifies CASRMTGGDQPQHF.

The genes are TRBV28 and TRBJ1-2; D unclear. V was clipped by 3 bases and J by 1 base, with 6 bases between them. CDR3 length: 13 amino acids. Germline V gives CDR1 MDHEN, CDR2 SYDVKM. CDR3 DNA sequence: TGTGCCAGCAGTTTTCACAGTAACTATGGCTACACCTTC. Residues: CASSFHSNYGYTF.

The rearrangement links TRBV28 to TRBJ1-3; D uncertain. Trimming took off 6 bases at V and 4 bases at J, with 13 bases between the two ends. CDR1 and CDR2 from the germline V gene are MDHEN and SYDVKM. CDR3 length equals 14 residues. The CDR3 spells CASRLATSGNTIYF. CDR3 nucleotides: TGTGCCAGCAGGCTGGCGACTTCCGGAAACACCATATATTTT.

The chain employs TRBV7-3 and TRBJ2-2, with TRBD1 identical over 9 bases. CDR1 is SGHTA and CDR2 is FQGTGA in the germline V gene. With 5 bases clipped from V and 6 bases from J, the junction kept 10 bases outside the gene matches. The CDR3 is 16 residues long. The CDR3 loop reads CASSRLDRGWAGELFF. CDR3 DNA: TGTGCCAGCAGCCGTCTGGACAGGGGATGGGCCGGGGAGCTGTTTTTT.

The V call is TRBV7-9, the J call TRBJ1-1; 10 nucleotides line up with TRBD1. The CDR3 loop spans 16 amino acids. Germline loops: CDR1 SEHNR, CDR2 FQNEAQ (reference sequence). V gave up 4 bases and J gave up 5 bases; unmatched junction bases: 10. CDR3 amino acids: CASSWGVGTGVTEAFF. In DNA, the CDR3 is TGTGCCAGCAGCTGGGGGGTGGGGACAGGGGTAACTGAAGCTTTCTTT.

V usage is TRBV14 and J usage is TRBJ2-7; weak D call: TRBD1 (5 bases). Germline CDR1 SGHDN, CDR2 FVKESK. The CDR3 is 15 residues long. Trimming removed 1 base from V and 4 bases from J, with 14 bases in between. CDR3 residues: CASSQVPQGFYEQYF. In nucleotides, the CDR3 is TGTGCCAGCAGCCAAGTCCCCCAGGGTTTTTACGAGCAGTACTTC.

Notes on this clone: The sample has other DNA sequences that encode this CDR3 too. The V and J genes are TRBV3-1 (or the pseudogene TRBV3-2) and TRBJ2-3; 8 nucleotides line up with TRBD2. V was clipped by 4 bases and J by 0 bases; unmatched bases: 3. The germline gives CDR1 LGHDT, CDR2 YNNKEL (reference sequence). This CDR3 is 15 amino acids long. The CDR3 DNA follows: TGTGCCAGCAGCCCTACTAGCGGAAGCACAGATACGCAGTATTTT. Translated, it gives CASSPTSGSTDTQYF.

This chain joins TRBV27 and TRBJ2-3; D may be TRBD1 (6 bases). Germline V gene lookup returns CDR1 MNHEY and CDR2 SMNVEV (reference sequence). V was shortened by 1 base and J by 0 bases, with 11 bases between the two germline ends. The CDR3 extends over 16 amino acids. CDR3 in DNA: TGTGCCAGCAGTTTATACCGGACAGCTAGCACAGATACGCAGTATTTT. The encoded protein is CASSLYRTASTDTQYF.

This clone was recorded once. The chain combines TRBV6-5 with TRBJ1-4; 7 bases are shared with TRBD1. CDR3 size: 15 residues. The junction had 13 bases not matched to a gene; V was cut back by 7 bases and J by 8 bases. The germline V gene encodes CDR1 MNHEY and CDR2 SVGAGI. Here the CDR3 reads CASTTRQGISEKLFF. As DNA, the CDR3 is TGTGCCAGCACCACCAGACAGGGAATTAGCGAAAAACTGTTTTTT.

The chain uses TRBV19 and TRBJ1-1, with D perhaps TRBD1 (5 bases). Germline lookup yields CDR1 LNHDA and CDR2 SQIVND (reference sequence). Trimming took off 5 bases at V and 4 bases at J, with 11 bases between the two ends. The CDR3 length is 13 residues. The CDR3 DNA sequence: TGTGCCAGTAGTCCATCAGGGCTCACTGAAGCTTTCTTT. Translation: CASSPSGLTEAFF. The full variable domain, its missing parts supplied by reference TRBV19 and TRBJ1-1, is DGGITQSPKYLFRKEGQNVTLSCEQNLNHDAMYWYRQDPGQGLRLIYYSQIVNDFQKGDIAEGYSVSREKKESFPLTVTSAQKNPTAFYLCASSPSGLTEAFFGQGTRLTVV.